The 13 T cell receptor beta chains below come from one sample, sequenced in a study of T cells in tumors after PD-1 blockade. Clones were read by immunoSEQ multiplex PCR, and TCRdb kept only the in-frame ones, dropping some. The sample carries 30,000 to 40,000 clones, roughly 73% recorded once. The sequences come from PBMCs, collected before anti-PD-1 treatment. The source is a human donor with basal cell carcinoma.

This clone was seen a few times. The J gene is TRBJ2-3, the V gene TRBV6-2 or TRBV6-3; unclear D gene. The V gene lost 5 bases and the J gene lost 5 bases, with 14 bases spanning the gap. The CDR3 is 14 amino acids. The V gene's germline CDR1 is MNHEY and CDR2 SVGEGT. The CDR3 reads CASSPRVGGDTQYF. CDR3 nucleotides: TGTGCCAGCAGTCCCCGGGTAGGCGGAGATACGCAGTATTTT.

The rearrangement links TRBV4-3 to TRBJ2-3; maybe TRBD2 (6 bases). Trimming pared 4 bases from V and 4 bases from J, leaving 15 bases between. CDR1 is LGHNA and CDR2 is YSLEER in the germline V gene. This CDR3 spans 15 amino acids. CDR3 loop: CASSPRDSRSDTQYF. The CDR3 region has the DNA TGCGCCAGCAGCCCCCGGGACTCCCGCTCAGATACGCAGTATTTT.

The gene calls are TRBV11-3 and TRBJ1-1, with D unclear. Germline lookup yields CDR1 SGHNT and CDR2 YENEEA. V was shortened by 2 bases and J by 10 bases, with 14 bases between the two germline ends. CDR3 length equals 13 residues. In DNA, the CDR3 is TGTGCCAGCAGCTTAAACCCCCTGGTGGCAGCTTTCTTT. Encoded protein: CASSLNPLVAAFF.

This chain joins TRBV30 and TRBJ1-1; 8 bases are a match to TRBD1. CDR3 size: 14 residues. Germline trimming cut 3 bases from V and 6 bases from J; bases unmatched to any gene: 9. The germline gives CDR1 GTSNPN, CDR2 SVGIG (reference sequence). The chain's CDR3 is CAWRTQGGSAEAFF. As DNA, the CDR3 is TGTGCCTGGAGGACACAGGGGGGGTCGGCTGAAGCTTTCTTT.

V gene TRBV28 combines with J gene TRBJ2-1, with no clear D. Trimming shortened V by 3 bases and J by 0 bases, and 9 bases separated the two germline ends. Germline V gives CDR1 MDHEN, CDR2 SYDVKM. The CDR3 is 15 residues long. CDR3 amino acids: CASSLSATSYNEQFF. The CDR3 DNA sequence: TGTGCCAGCAGTTTGAGCGCAACCTCCTACAATGAGCAGTTCTTC.

The sample holds a few counts of this clone. The rearrangement joins TRBV20-1 to TRBJ1-1; unclear D gene. The CDR3 covers 12 residues. The V gene's germline CDR1 is DFQATT and CDR2 SNEGSKA (reference sequence). V was shortened by 3 bases and J by 0 bases, with 5 bases between the two germline ends. The CDR3 region is CSASSMNTEAFF. The CDR3 coding sequence is TGCAGTGCTAGTAGCATGAACACTGAAGCTTTCTTT.

The chain couples TRBV30 to TRBJ2-6; 7 bases are a match to TRBD1. J was trimmed by 0 bases and V by 8 bases; bases with no gene match: 7. The CDR3 runs to 15 residues. Germline CDR1 GTSNPN, CDR2 SVGIG (reference sequence). The CDR3 DNA reads TGTGCCCGTACCAGGGACAGCTCTGGGGCCAACGTCCTGACTTTC. It yields the protein CARTRDSSGANVLTF. The complete variable domain, with remaining parts taken from reference TRBV30 and TRBJ2-6, reads SQTIHQWPATLVQPVGSPLSLECTVEGTSNPNLYWYRQAAGRGLQLLFYSVGIGQISSEVPQNLSASRPQDRQFILSSKKLLLSDSGFYLCARTRDSSGANVLTFGAGSRLTVL.

The chain joins TRBV30 to TRBJ1-6, with D unclear. Trimming stripped 8 bases from V and 8 bases from J, with 16 bases between. Germline values: CDR1 GTSNPN, CDR2 SVGIG (reference sequence). The CDR3 totals 13 residues. CDR3 in amino acids: CAHTSERDSPLHF. The CDR3 DNA reads as TGTGCCCACACGAGCGAACGGGATTCACCCCTCCACTTT.

Turning to this clone: This likely traces to a read error, being one base from a far larger clone. The sample contains more than one DNA sequence encoding this CDR3. V usage is TRBV7-8 and J usage is TRBJ1-1; TRBD1 might be the D (5 bases). CDR3 length: 14 residues. V lost 5 bases, J lost 1 base, and 11 bases lay in between. Germline V gene data show CDR1 as SGHVS and CDR2 as FQNEAQ. In DNA form, the CDR3 reads TGTGCCAGCAGCCTGGGGACGGGGAACACTGAAGCTTTCTTT. This translates into CASSLGTGNTEAFF.

CDR3 sequence reads: CASRLTGGERLHF. Here the CDR3 DNA reads TGTGCCAGCAGGCTTACAGGGGGCGAACGCCTCCACTTT. This sequence joins TRBV28 and TRBJ1-6, with TRBD1 matching over 9 bases. V lost 6 bases and J lost 15; bases outside the gene matches: 9. Germline V lookup: CDR1 MDHEN, CDR2 SYDVKM. The CDR3 runs 13 residues.

The table lists this clone with a few counts. The V gene is TRBV19, the J gene TRBJ1-6; TRBD1 agrees at 10 bases. This CDR3 has 15 amino acids. The ends lost 3 bases at V and 10 bases at J; junction bases unmatched: 6. CDR1 and CDR2 from the germline V gene are LNHDA and SQIVND (reference sequence). The CDR3 nucleotides are TGTGCCAGTAGTATGTTGGGGACAGGGGTATCACCCCTCCACTTT. This encodes CASSMLGTGVSPLHF.

The chain has TRBV25-1 and TRBJ1-1; D gene uncertain. V was shortened by 3 bases and J by 4 bases, with 3 bases between the two germline ends. The CDR3 spans 11 residues. Germline-derived CDR1 and CDR2 are MGHDK and SYGVNS. CDR3 in amino acids: CASSDPTEAFF. The DNA of the CDR3 is TGTGCCAGCAGTGATCCCACTGAAGCTTTCTTT.

This chain joins TRBV28 and TRBJ2-2; 10 bases are a match to TRBD1. The length of the CDR3 is 18 residues. V lost 5 bases to trimming and J lost 4 bases; unmatched junction nucleotides: 13. Germline V gene data show CDR1 as MDHEN and CDR2 as SYDVKM. In DNA, the CDR3 is TGTGCCAGCAGTATCCCTACCCTGGACAGGGGGACCACCGGGGAGCTGTTTTTT. This gives the protein CASSIPTLDRGTTGELFF.